The clone carrying this T cell receptor (beta chain) was counted between two and nine times. As yet, its antigen is unknown. HTBI primers from iRepertoire and Arm-PCR of CDR3 regions yielded the TCR beta libraries. Each CDR3 protein is one row after TCRdb ran MiXCR on the multiplex PCR reads. The data show approximately 270,000 distinct CDR3 sequences, around 19% seen once. The germline CDR1 and CDR2 sequences are SGHRS and YFSETQ. V lost 3 bases and J 1 base, leaving 16 bases between the germline ends. This CDR3 has 17 amino acids. Time point in this sample: newly diagnosed GD, antithyroid drugs for less than 3 months. PBMC-extracted RNA yielded the TCR library. The data stem from a study of regulatory T cells in long-lasting Graves disease. General study findings and limits: Persistent Graves' disease cases displayed lower TCR diversity than newly diagnosed ones. Analyses excluded thyroid tissue, covering peripheral blood alone. When disease was persistent, TRBV28, TRBJ1-2 and TRBJ2-5 were the favored segments.

These data were also filed under a second study, of T cells in Graves' hyperthyroidism and ophthalmopathy. According to that study: First-round RT-PCR of the TCR CDR3 relied on the HTBI primer set.

The source was peripheral blood mononuclear cells (PBMCs), collected at new diagnosis, from a patient treated with antithyroid drugs. This rearrangement joins TRBV5-1 to TRBJ2-2, with D hard to call. The sequence derives from a woman aged 25-40 years with Graves disease. The CDR3 protein is CASSYRSYWRNTGELFF. The CDR3 nucleotides are TGCGCCAGCAGCTACCGTTCTTATTGGCGGAACACCGGGGAGCTGTTTTTT.